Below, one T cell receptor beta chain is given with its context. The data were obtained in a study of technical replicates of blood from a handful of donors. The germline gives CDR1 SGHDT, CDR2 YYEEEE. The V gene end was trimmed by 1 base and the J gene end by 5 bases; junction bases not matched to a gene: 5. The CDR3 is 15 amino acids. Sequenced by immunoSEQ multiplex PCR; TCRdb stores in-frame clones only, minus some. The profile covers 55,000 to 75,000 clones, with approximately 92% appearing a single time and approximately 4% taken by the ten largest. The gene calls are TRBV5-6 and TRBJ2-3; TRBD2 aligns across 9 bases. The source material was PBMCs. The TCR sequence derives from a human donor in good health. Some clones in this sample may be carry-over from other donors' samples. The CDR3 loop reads CASSLLPSGEDTQYF. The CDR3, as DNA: TGTGCCAGCAGCTTGCTCCCTAGCGGGGAAGATACGCAGTATTTT.